This T cell receptor (beta chain) was sequenced for a study of cytomegalovirus exposure and HLA in healthy donors. In the study overall: An earlier analysis found roughly 110 million unique TCR beta sequences from 150 million to 200 million T cells.

Study-wide results and caveats: At a 0.05 false discovery rate, a later analysis found 15,000 to 20,000 TCR beta sequences to be associated with HLA alleles. With high specificity and sensitivity, the classifier reportedly diagnosed cytomegalovirus status. Serostatus for CMV was the only available immune exposure information.

V trimming: 1 base; J trimming: 5 bases; junction bases outside the gene matches: 6. The CDR3 has 16 residues. From germline, CDR1 is LGHNA and CDR2 YSLEER. With 60 Vbeta and 13 Jbeta primers, the PCR was carried out. The table came from immunoSEQ multiplex PCR; TCRdb's copy has only in-frame clones and leaves some out. The sample shows fewer than 150,000 clones, around 73% of them seen only once. This clone was seen a handful of times. The antigen is not known. Input material: PBMCs. The chain recombines TRBV4-3 with TRBJ2-1, with 9 bases fitting TRBD2. This sequence was found in a man aged 45-60 years in good health and CMV-seronegative. DNA of the CDR3: TGCGCCAGCAGCCAAGTAGGACTAGCGTCCAACAATGAGCAGTTCTTC. Translating it yields CASSQVGLASNNEQFF.